Listed here are 26 T cell receptor beta chains from one sample, sequenced in a study of blood T cell repertoires in COVID-19. Data came from immunoSEQ multiplex PCR; TCRdb stores just in-frame clones and leaves some out. Here the sample spans approximately 170,000 clones, around 80% being singletons. The sequenced sample was PBMCs or T cells enriched from blood (not recorded which). The receptors were sampled from a woman between 50 and 59 years old who had recovered from COVID-19.

This chain joins TRBV28 and TRBJ1-2, with 9 positions matching TRBD1. Germline V gene data show CDR1 as MDHEN and CDR2 as SYDVKM. The V and J ends lost 5 bases and 0 bases, in that order; junction bases with no gene match: 1. The CDR3 sequence is 14 residues long. In nucleotides, the CDR3 is TGTGCCAGCAGTCGACAGGGGGCTAACTATGGCTACACCTTC. Its translation is CASSRQGANYGYTF.

The V call is TRBV28, the J call TRBJ2-3; 8 bases agree with TRBD2. The CDR3 runs to 13 residues. V was clipped by 6 bases and J by 3 bases; unmatched bases: 2. Germline CDR1 reads MDHEN; CDR2 reads SYDVKM. The CDR3 loop reads CASSPGGTDTQYF. The DNA for the CDR3 is TGTGCCAGCAGCCCGGGGGGGACAGATACGCAGTATTTT.

The gene calls are TRBV2 and TRBJ1-5; 8 bases agree with TRBD1. The CDR3 has 13 residues. Germline values: CDR1 SNHLY, CDR2 FYNNEI. V lost 9 bases and J lost 6; bases outside the gene matches: 7. This chain's CDR3 is CASQDRESQPQHF. The DNA of the CDR3 is TGTGCCAGTCAGGACAGGGAGAGTCAGCCCCAGCATTTT.

The V gene is TRBV6-1, the J gene TRBJ1-5; 9 nucleotides agree with TRBD1. This CDR3 has 14 amino acids. V was pared by 6 bases and J by 3 bases, with 3 bases of the junction left unmatched. CDR1 is MNHNS, CDR2 SASEGT, per germline. CDR3 DNA: TGTGCCAGCAGAAGGACAGGGGACAATCAGCCCCAGCATTTT. It translates to CASRRTGDNQPQHF.

The rearrangement joins TRBV7-3 to TRBJ2-6; 9 bases agree with TRBD1. Germline-derived CDR1 and CDR2 are SGHTA and FQGTGA. After removal of 5 bases from V and 2 bases from J, the junction contained 16 bases not matched to a gene. The CDR3 length is 20 residues. Written as DNA, the CDR3 is TGTGCCAGCAGCCTGGGGGCAAACAGGGGGCCCCTCACTGGGGCCAACGTCCTGACTTTC. This sequence encodes CASSLGANRGPLTGANVLTF. The full variable domain, its missing parts supplied by reference TRBV7-3 and TRBJ2-6, is GAGVSQTPSNKVTEKGKYVELRCDPISGHTALYWYRQSLGQGPEFLIYFQGTGAADDSGLPNDRFFAVRPEGSVSTLKIQRTERGDSAVYLCASSLGANRGPLTGANVLTFGAGSRLTVL.

The chain combines TRBV13 with TRBJ2-2; 9 nucleotides agree with TRBD2. CDR3 size: 18 residues. Trimming removed 2 bases from V and 1 base from J; junction bases left unmatched: 8. CDR1 and CDR2 (germline): PRHDT, FYEKMQ (reference sequence). The CDR3 DNA follows: TGTGCCAGCAGCTTACTTAAATTTAGCGGGGGGAACACCGGGGAGCTGTTTTTT. Its protein product is CASSLLKFSGGNTGELFF.

V is TRBV9 and J is TRBJ1-6; weak D call: TRBD1 (5 bases). The CDR3 is 15 amino acids. Germline CDR1 reads SGDLS; CDR2 reads YYNGEE. The V end lost 3 bases, the J end lost 5 bases, and 12 bases lay between the germline ends. CDR3 sequence reads: CASSGTGINNSPLHF. The DNA for the CDR3 is TGTGCCAGCAGCGGAACAGGTATCAATAATTCACCCCTCCACTTT.

The CDR3 nucleotides read TGCGCCAGCAGCCAAGTTGGGGGGAGCACTGAAGCTTTCTTT. Amino acid sequence: CASSQVGGSTEAFF. The rearrangement uses TRBV4-3 and TRBJ1-1, with D maybe TRBD1 (5 bases). Germline assignment: CDR1 LGHNA and CDR2 YSLEER. This CDR3 has 14 residues. V lost 1 base and J 4 bases, leaving 10 bases between the germline ends.

The chain recombines TRBV6-1 with TRBJ1-2; a weak D match, TRBD1 (5 bases). This CDR3 spans 15 amino acids. Trimming pared 3 bases from V and 0 bases from J, leaving 11 bases between. Germline V gene data show CDR1 as MNHNS and CDR2 as SASEGT. The CDR3 reads CASSEGGRANYGYTF. In nucleotides, the CDR3 is TGTGCCAGCAGTGAGGGGGGTCGCGCTAACTATGGCTACACCTTC.

The CDR3 protein is CASSKDSGFSGNTIYF. The CDR3 coding sequence is TGTGCCAGTAGTAAGGACAGTGGGTTCTCTGGAAACACCATATATTTT. The J gene is TRBJ1-3, the V gene TRBV19; TRBD1 is a possible D gene (6 bases). The germline gives CDR1 LNHDA, CDR2 SQIVND (reference sequence). The CDR3 spans 16 residues. Trimming left V 4 bases short and J 0 bases short, with 13 bases between. Using reference TRBV19 and TRBJ1-3 for the parts outside the CDR3, the full variable domain is DGGITQSPKYLFRKEGQNVTLSCEQNLNHDAMYWYRQDPGQGLRLIYYSQIVNDFQKGDIAEGYSVSREKKESFPLTVTSAQKNPTAFYLCASSKDSGFSGNTIYFGEGSWLTVV.

This sequence joins TRBV2 and TRBJ1-1; the D is unclear. Deletions cut 8 bases from V and 6 bases from J, with 13 bases between. Germline CDR1 is SNHLY and CDR2 is FYNNEI. The CDR3 runs 12 residues. Written as DNA, the CDR3 is TGTGCCAGCGGAACTAGGTATCCTGAAGCTTTCTTT. It yields the protein CASGTRYPEAFF.

The V gene is TRBV19, the J gene TRBJ1-4; no clear D. The V and J ends lost 3 bases and 10 bases respectively, with 15 bases between them. There are 14 residues in the CDR3. Germline CDR1 and CDR2: LNHDA and SQIVND (reference sequence). CDR3 in amino acids: CASSMDGGQVKLFF. CDR3 DNA: TGTGCCAGTAGTATGGATGGCGGGCAGGTAAAACTGTTTTTT.

The chain has TRBV10-3 and TRBJ1-2; TRBD1 matches 7 bases. V lost 5 bases to trimming and J lost 7 bases; unmatched junction nucleotides: 7. CDR3 length: 13 amino acids. The germline V gene encodes CDR1 ENHRY and CDR2 SYGVKD. The CDR3 sequence is CAISLGTAGGYTF. CDR3 nucleotide sequence: TGTGCCATCAGTCTAGGGACAGCGGGTGGCTACACCTTC.

This clone has just a few counts. CDR3 region: CASSITGTGGEKLFF. The DNA for the CDR3 is TGCGCCAGCAGCATCACCGGGACAGGGGGGGAAAAACTGTTTTTT. The genes are TRBV5-1 and TRBJ1-4; 11 nucleotides line up with TRBD1. Trimming cost V 4 bases and J 8 bases; bases outside gene matches: 7. The CDR3 spans 15 residues. The germline V gene encodes CDR1 SGHRS and CDR2 YFSETQ.

This chain connects TRBV3-1 (or the pseudogene TRBV3-2) to TRBJ2-3; D is perhaps TRBD1 (7 bases). This CDR3 contains 17 residues. Trimming shortened V by 1 base and J by 8 bases, and 22 bases separated the two germline ends. Germline V gene sequence: CDR1 LGHDT, CDR2 YNNKEL (reference sequence). The CDR3 DNA follows: TGTGCCAGCAGCCAAGTGGTGGAGGGGGCCGGGATAGGTACGCAGTATTTT. Its translation: CASSQVVEGAGIGTQYF.

V usage is TRBV3-1 (or the pseudogene TRBV3-2) and J usage is TRBJ2-7; weak D call: TRBD2 (6 bases). Germline V lookup: CDR1 LGHDT, CDR2 YNNKEL (reference sequence). The CDR3 is 15 amino acids. The V end was cut by 3 bases, the J end by 1 base, with 13 bases between. CDR3 sequence reads: CASSQERARSYEQYF. The CDR3 coding sequence is TGTGCCAGCAGCCAGGAGCGGGCCCGTTCCTACGAGCAGTACTTC.

This clone was seen a few times. The J gene is TRBJ2-2, the V gene TRBV7-2; D is perhaps TRBD1 (6 bases). The CDR3 extends over 15 amino acids. Per germline, CDR1 SGHTA and CDR2 FQGNSA. Deletions cut 4 bases from V and 4 bases from J, with 13 bases between. CDR3 bases: TGTGCCAGCAGCTCTACTCGACAGGCCACCGGGGAGCTGTTTTTT. Protein sequence: CASSSTRQATGELFF.

The chain uses TRBV28 and TRBJ1-5; possible D gene TRBD1, 5 bases. Trimming removed 7 bases at V and 3 bases at J, with 16 bases between. This CDR3 spans 15 amino acids. Per germline, CDR1 MDHEN and CDR2 SYDVKM. In nucleotides, the CDR3 is TGTGCCAGCAAATCTGGACAAACAATCAATCAGCCCCAGCATTTT. Translated: CASKSGQTINQPQHF. Combining the CDR3 with reference TRBV28 and TRBJ1-5 gives the whole variable domain DVKVTQSSRYLVKRTGEKVFLECVQDMDHENMFWYRQDPGLGLRLIYFSYDVKMKEKGDIPEGYSVSREKKERFSLILESASTNQTSMYLCASKSGQTINQPQHFGDGTRLSIL.

A few counts support this clone. The chain joins TRBV29-1 to TRBJ1-2; maybe TRBD1 (5 bases). V was cut by 3 bases and J by 6 bases, with 14 bases left in between. Germline-derived CDR1 and CDR2 are SQVTM and ANQGSEA. The CDR3 extends over 13 amino acids. As DNA, the CDR3 is TGCAGCGTTGACGCCAGGGAAAGCAATGGCTACACCTTC. It encodes CSVDARESNGYTF.

The chain uses TRBV5-5 and TRBJ1-5; 9 nucleotides agree with TRBD1. CDR3 length: 16 residues. Germline V CDR1 and CDR2: SGHKS, YYEKEE (reference sequence). V lost 4 bases to trimming and J lost 4 bases; unmatched junction nucleotides: 9. The CDR3 DNA is TGTGCCAGCAGCCTAGGACAGGGGTTCCTTAATCAGCCCCAGCATTTT. This codes for CASSLGQGFLNQPQHF.

The V gene is TRBV14, the J gene TRBJ2-1, with 13 positions matching TRBD2. With 4 bases clipped from V and 4 bases from J, the junction kept 4 bases outside the gene matches. This CDR3 spans 16 amino acids. In germline, CDR1 is SGHDN, CDR2 FVKESK. In DNA form, the CDR3 reads TGTGCCAGCAGCCGAAAGGGACTAGCGGGATACAATGAGCAGTTCTTC. Translating it yields CASSRKGLAGYNEQFF. Full variable domain (remainder filled in from reference TRBV14 and TRBJ2-1): EAGVTQFPSHSVIEKGQTVTLRCDPISGHDNLYWYRRVMGKEIKFLLHFVKESKQDESGMPNNRFLAERTGGTYSTLKVQPAELEDSGVYFCASSRKGLAGYNEQFFGPGTRLTVL.

The rearrangement joins TRBV6-5 to TRBJ1-2; TRBD1 agrees at 7 bases. This CDR3 contains 15 residues. From germline, CDR1 is MNHEY and CDR2 SVGAGI. Trimming took 4 bases from V and 2 from J; bases not matched to a gene: 7. The CDR3 sequence is CASSSVGTDNYGYTF. The CDR3 DNA is TGTGCCAGCAGTTCGGTTGGGACAGACAACTATGGCTACACCTTC.

The chain employs TRBV5-1 and TRBJ2-1; 9 positions match TRBD1. V shed 4 bases and J 5 bases; nucleotides not matched to a gene: 10. This CDR3 has 16 amino acids. CDR1 is SGHRS and CDR2 is YFSETQ in the germline V gene. This CDR3 is CASSKGAGQGNNEQFF. The CDR3 nucleotides are TGCGCCAGCAGCAAAGGGGCGGGACAGGGAAACAATGAGCAGTTCTTC.

The chain is built from TRBV5-5 and TRBJ2-3; 10 nucleotides agree with TRBD2. The CDR3 runs 15 residues. V shed 5 bases and J 1 base; nucleotides not matched to a gene: 4. Looked up from germline, CDR1 is SGHKS and CDR2 is YYEKEE (reference sequence). The CDR3 protein is CASSSGTSGTDTQYF. The CDR3 coding sequence is TGTGCCAGCAGTTCCGGGACTAGCGGCACAGATACGCAGTATTTT.

J is TRBJ2-1 and V is TRBV2, with TRBD2 matching 10 bases. The V gene end was trimmed by 6 bases and the J gene end by 4 bases; junction bases not matched to a gene: 6. This CDR3 has 15 amino acids. Germline CDR1 SNHLY, CDR2 FYNNEI. The CDR3 nucleotides read TGTGCCAGCAGCCCGATAGCGGGGGGATACAATGAGCAGTTCTTC. Protein: CASSPIAGGYNEQFF.

This CDR3 is CASSPDRGRGYTF. The DNA for the CDR3 is TGTGCCAGCAGCCCCGACAGAGGTCGAGGCTACACCTTC. The chain has TRBV6-5 and TRBJ1-2; weak D call: TRBD1 (5 bases). Germline lookup yields CDR1 MNHEY and CDR2 SVGAGI. This CDR3 region has 13 residues. Deletions cut 6 bases from V and 8 bases from J, with 16 bases between.